This T cell receptor beta chain is drawn from a study of CD8 T cells in ankylosing spondylitis. Study-level results: A TCR beta motif of under ten highly homologous variants appeared characteristic of ankylosing spondylitis blood.

This clonotype was seen more than once but under ten times. Its target is not known. This CDR3 contains 15 residues. From germline, CDR1 is MDHEN and CDR2 SYDVKM. V was shortened by 5 bases and J by 2 bases, with 16 bases between the two germline ends. One entry per CDR3 protein results from TCRdb running MiXCR on the 5' RACE reads. Of approximately 300,000 distinct CDR3 sequences in the sample, approximately 8% were seen once. Sequencing was done on a sample of blood, either unsorted or a sorted T cell fraction (not recorded which). This clonotype originated in a male donor with ankylosing spondylitis. This rearrangement joins TRBV28 to TRBJ2-7; D possibly corresponds to TRBD1 (6 bases). This chain's CDR3 is CASSGRGTVTYEQYF. DNA of the CDR3: TGTGCCAGCAGTGGTAGGGGGACGGTAACCTACGAGCAGTACTTC.